This T cell receptor beta chain was obtained from a study of T cell clonality in common variable immunodeficiency. Study-wide results and caveats: What drives increased CVID clonality needs T cell subpopulation sequencing. CVID patient heterogeneity limited repertoire-clinical complication correlations.

Trimming cost V 2 bases and J 4 bases; bases outside gene matches: 3. Germline V gene lookup returns CDR1 MGHRA and CDR2 YSYEKL. The CDR3 length is 16 residues. The method was immunoSEQ multiplex PCR; TCRdb's version includes in-frame clones alone and lacks a portion of them. The sample was found to contain about 28,000 clones, and every one recurs. Most patients and controls had Caucasian heritage. This clone was detected ten times or more. Antigen specificity is unknown. The CDR3 goes on 3 residues after the read ends, and that part is filled in from the germline J gene. The TCR comes from a person aged 18 to 70 in good health. The chain joins TRBV4-1 to TRBJ1-6, with 9 bases lining up with TRBD1. The source material was peripheral blood mononuclear cells. Partial CDR3 DNA: TGCGCCAGCAGCCAAACTGACAGGGGGTATAATTCACCC. Its protein is CASSQTDRGYNSP. The full-length CDR3 reads as CASSQTDRGYNSPLHF.